These 25 T cell receptor beta chains originate from one sample sequenced in a study of tissue T cells after allogeneic stem cell transplantation. Time point specified: mouse harvest day 7 after allogeneic transplant. Tail vein injection delivered 10^7 T-cell-depleted bone marrow cells and 10^6 splenic CD5+ T cells. Clones were sequenced by immunoSEQ multiplex PCR, and TCRdb holds only the in-frame ones, with some missing. Counted here are roughly 7,200 clones, around 46% occurring once; the ten biggest clones make up 3.8%. The sample consisted of gut tissue. The receptors were gathered from a female BALB/c mouse given C57BL/6 T cells with graft-versus-host disease after an allogeneic hematopoietic cell transplant.

About this clone: Germline and genes here are mouse. The read terminates 1 residue ahead of where the CDR3 ends, so the germline J gene completes it. The rearrangement joins TRBV15 to TRBJ2-1, with 11 bases that match TRBD2. CDR3 length: 15 residues. The V gene's germline CDR1 is SGHND and CDR2 FRSKSL. J lost 4 bases, V lost 4 bases, and 3 bases had no gene match. The CDR3 loop is CASSSTGGAYAEQFF. The CDR3 DNA, read in part, is TGTGCCAGCAGTTCTACTGGGGGGGCGTATGCTGAGCAGTTC.

This clone was found a few times. The gene symbols are mouse symbols. The read comes to an end 1 residue before the CDR3 does, leaving the germline J gene to fill in the end. The V call is TRBV26, the J call TRBJ1-2; D is unresolved. The CDR3 loop spans 13 amino acids. Germline CDR1 reads KGHPV; CDR2 reads FQNQEV (reference sequence). V lost 3 bases and J lost 2, with 7 bases in between. The CDR3 region is CASSLAGNSDYTF. The DNA read from the CDR3 is TGTGCCAGCAGTCTCGCCGGGAACTCCGACTACACC.

This clone came up a few times. Here the gene names and germline are mouse. The read finishes 1 residue shy of the CDR3 end, and the germline J gene is used to complete it. This rearrangement joins TRBV20 to TRBJ1-1, with 10 nucleotides matching TRBD1. Germline loops: CDR1 GFQATS, CDR2 STVNSAI. The V and J ends lost 1 base and 4 bases, in that order; junction bases with no gene match: 3. This CDR3 spans 14 amino acids. The CDR3 DNA, read in part, is TGTGGTGCTAGGGCGACAGGGGGCGGCACAGAAGTCTTC. It encodes CGARATGGGTEVF. In full, the CDR3 is CGARATGGGTEVFF.

Comments on this clone: Any gene name here is a mouse gene name. The sequenced fragment ends 1 residue before the CDR3 boundary, so the rest is inferred from the germline J gene. The chain employs TRBV15 and TRBJ2-7; 9 bases are a match to TRBD2. Germline CDR1 SGHND, CDR2 FRSKSL. V was pared by 5 bases and J by 4 bases, with 3 bases of the junction left unmatched. The CDR3 contains 13 residues. CDR3 protein: CASSPDWGYEQYF. The sequenced CDR3 bases are TGTGCCAGCAGTCCGGACTGGGGTTATGAACAGTAC.

Comment on this clone: All gene names here are mouse names. Read data end 1 residue before the CDR3 end; the end is taken from the germline J gene. The rearrangement links TRBV26 to TRBJ1-2, with D unclear. The CDR3 runs 12 residues. Trimming took off 3 bases at V and 1 base at J, with 3 bases between the two ends. Germline V lookup: CDR1 KGHPV, CDR2 FQNQEV (reference sequence). Partial CDR3 DNA: TGTGCCAGCAGTCTCGGAAACTCCGACTACACC. The encoded protein is CASSLGNSDYT. In full, the CDR3 reads CASSLGNSDYTF. The entire variable domain, with the rest obtained from reference TRBV26 and TRBJ1-2, is as follows: NSKVIQTPRYLVKGQGQKAKMRCIPEKGHPVVFWYQQNKNNEFKFLINFQNQEVLQQIDMTEKRFSAECPSNSPCSLEIQSSEAGDSALYLCASSLGNSDYTFGSGTRLLVI.

As concerns this clone: Gene names are the mouse ones. The read terminates 1 residue before the CDR3 end, so the remaining end is supplied by the germline J gene. The V call is TRBV26, the J call TRBJ1-4; D perhaps matches TRBD1 (6 bases). The length of the CDR3 is 15 residues. CDR1 KGHPV and CDR2 FQNQEV come from the germline V gene (reference sequence). V shed 5 bases and J shed 0 bases, with 10 bases lying between them. Partial CDR3 DNA: TGTGCCAGCAGTTTCGGACAGCTTTCCAACGAAAGATTATTT. This gives the protein CASSFGQLSNERLF. Given in full, the CDR3 is CASSFGQLSNERLFF.

Concerning this clone itself: Here the gene names and germline are mouse. Read coverage stops 1 residue before the CDR3 terminus; the germline J gene supplies the remainder. The V and J genes are TRBV26 and TRBJ1-1; tentatively, D is TRBD1 (6 bases). The CDR3 totals 13 residues. V shed 4 bases and J shed 0 bases, with 6 bases lying between them. Germline CDR1 KGHPV, CDR2 FQNQEV (reference sequence). The CDR3 is CASSRTANTEVFF. The CDR3 bases that were read are TGTGCCAGCAGTCGGACAGCAAACACAGAAGTCTTC.

Comment on this clone: Gene names denote mouse genes. The read ends 1 residue early relative to the CDR3; the germline J gene fills the gap. The chain uses TRBV3 and TRBJ2-2, with TRBD1 matching over 7 bases. The CDR3 totals 15 residues. CDR1 is SNHLY, CDR2 FYNGKV, per germline (reference sequence). J lost 0 bases, V lost 3 bases, and 1 base had no gene match. The CDR3 DNA, read in part, is TGTGCCAGCAGCTTGGGGACAGCAAACACCGGGCAGCTCTAC. Protein: CASSLGTANTGQLY. The whole CDR3 is CASSLGTANTGQLYF.

Regarding this clone: Here the gene names and germline are mouse. The observed sequence ends 1 residue before the CDR3 terminus, with the missing tail filled in from the germline J gene. V and J are TRBV23 and TRBJ2-5; the D segment call TRBD2 is taken from the table without a DNA check. The CDR3 is 14 amino acids. CDR1 is KGHTA and CDR2 is FQNQQP in the germline V gene. The CDR3 spells CSSSQYRGGDTQYF. The DNA read from the CDR3 is TGCTCCAGCAGTCAATACCGGGGGGGAGACACCCAGTAC.

This clone appeared a few times. Mouse gene names apply. The read stops 1 residue short of the end of the CDR3; the missing end is completed from the germline J gene. The chain combines TRBV1 with TRBJ2-7; perhaps TRBD1 as D (6 bases). Per germline, CDR1 NSQYPW and CDR2 LRSPGD (reference sequence). The CDR3 runs 12 residues. The V gene lost 5 bases and the J gene lost 4 bases, with 9 bases spanning the gap. Partial CDR3 DNA: TGCACCTGCAGTCCTCAGGGGTATGAACAGTAC. This gives the protein CTCSPQGYEQY. The full-length CDR3 reads as CTCSPQGYEQYF.

As concerns this clone: Gene labels here are mouse ones. The DNA ends 1 residue before the CDR3 does, and the rest of the CDR3 is filled in from the germline J gene. The chain joins TRBV26 to TRBJ2-7; 11 nucleotides agree with TRBD2. CDR3 length: 14 amino acids. The V gene end was trimmed by 4 bases and the J gene end by 3 bases; junction bases not matched to a gene: 2. Germline lookup yields CDR1 KGHPV and CDR2 FQNQEV (reference sequence). The CDR3 spells CASSPDWGGYEQYF. CDR3 bases read: TGTGCCAGCAGTCCCGACTGGGGGGGCTATGAACAGTAC.

This clone was detected once. Here the gene names and germline are mouse. The missing CDR3 end, 1 residue past where the read stops, is filled in from the germline J gene. The rearrangement joins TRBV23 to TRBJ2-4; the table's D call, TRBD2, was not checked against the DNA. This CDR3 spans 13 amino acids. The germline V gene encodes CDR1 KGHTA and CDR2 FQNQQP. CDR3 sequence: CSSGLGGLDTLYF. The covered CDR3 bases are TGCTCCAGCGGACTGGGGGGGCTGGACACCTTGTAC.

Regarding this clone: Gene names follow the mouse nomenclature. From the germline J gene comes the end of the CDR3, since the read stops 1 residue before it. The rearrangement joins TRBV2 to TRBJ1-1; TRBD1 might be the D (5 bases). The CDR3 has 13 residues. Germline V lookup: CDR1 LGHNA, CDR2 YSYQKL. Trimming took off 0 bases at V and 8 bases at J, with 10 bases between the two ends. CDR3 DNA, as far as it was read: TGTGCCAGCAGCCAAGAGGGCAGGGCGGAAGTCTTC. Its translation is CASSQEGRAEVF. The whole CDR3 sequence reads CASSQEGRAEVFF.

A note on this clone: Genes and germline are mouse. The read ends 1 residue shy of where the CDR3 ends; the end is completed using the germline J gene. The chain carries TRBV26 and TRBJ2-4; tentative D call: TRBD1 (7 bases). Trimming removed 5 bases from V and 1 base from J, with 10 bases in between. Germline assignment: CDR1 KGHPV and CDR2 FQNQEV (reference sequence). This CDR3 is 14 amino acids long. The chain's CDR3 is CASSEGAGQNTLYF. The part of the CDR3 DNA that was read is TGTGCCAGCAGTGAGGGGGCCGGTCAAAACACCTTGTAC.

This clone came up once. Gene names are the mouse ones. The CDR3 end lies 1 residue beyond the end of the read and is filled in from the germline J gene. The chain couples TRBV23 to TRBJ1-1; TRBD1, the table's D call, was not compared with the DNA. This CDR3 has 14 residues. Germline V gives CDR1 KGHTA, CDR2 FQNQQP. CDR3 loop: CSSSQRGGNTEVFF. The part of the CDR3 DNA that was read is TGCTCCAGCAGTCAAAGGGGAGGAAACACAGAAGTCTTC.

Of note for this clone: Here the gene names and germline are mouse. Read sequence stops 1 residue before the CDR3 end, and the germline J gene provides the missing end. This chain connects TRBV26 to TRBJ2-3, with TRBD2 matching 7 bases. The CDR3 is 16 residues long. V lost 1 base and J lost 0; bases outside the gene matches: 4. The germline CDR1 and CDR2 sequences are KGHPV and FQNQEV (reference sequence). The CDR3 spells CASSLYLGVSAETLYF. CDR3 DNA, as far as it was read: TGTGCCAGCAGTCTGTACCTGGGGGTTAGTGCAGAAACGCTGTAT.

In regard to this clone: The gene names here belong to mouse. The CDR3 end is not reached by the read, which stops 1 residue before it; the germline J gene fills it in. This sequence joins TRBV1 and TRBJ2-5; tentatively, D is TRBD2 (5 bases). This CDR3 contains 14 residues. V was trimmed by 0 bases and J by 2 bases, leaving 6 bases between them. CDR1 is NSQYPW, CDR2 LRSPGD, per germline (reference sequence). The covered CDR3 bases are TGCACCTGCAGTGCAGATGGGGTCCAAGACACCCAGTAC. Amino acid sequence: CTCSADGVQDTQY. The entire CDR3 protein is CTCSADGVQDTQYF.

Regarding this clone: One end of the junction varies from germline; a read error may be responsible. The genes and germline here are from mouse. With the read ending 1 residue before the CDR3 end, the germline J gene is used to fill in that end. The rearrangement joins TRBV26 to TRBJ2-4; unclear D gene. The length of the CDR3 is 13 residues. Germline V lookup: CDR1 KGHPV, CDR2 FQNQEV (reference sequence). CDR3 region: CASTPTSQNALYF. The covered CDR3 bases are TGTGCCAGCACCCCGACAAGTCAAAACGCCTTGTAC.

In the case of this clone: Mouse names are used for the genes. The CDR3 end is not reached by the read, which stops 1 residue before it; the germline J gene fills it in. V gene TRBV26 combines with J gene TRBJ2-5; 14 nucleotides match TRBD2. Looked up from germline, CDR1 is KGHPV and CDR2 is FQNQEV (reference sequence). V lost 6 bases to trimming and J lost 2 bases; unmatched junction nucleotides: 1. The CDR3 is 15 amino acids. CDR3 DNA (partial): TGTGCCAGCAGGGGACTGGGGGGGCCCCAAGACACCCAGTAC. It yields the protein CASRGLGGPQDTQY. Given in full, the CDR3 is CASRGLGGPQDTQYF.

This clone is classed as medium-sized. Genes and germline are mouse. The CDR3 is cut off 1 residue early in the read; its end comes from the germline J gene. The chain combines TRBV3 with TRBJ2-7; D call uncertain. V was cut by 1 base and J by 4 bases, with 5 bases left in between. CDR1 and CDR2 (germline): SNHLY, FYNGKV (reference sequence). The CDR3 loop spans 12 amino acids. The CDR3 protein is CASSLVKYEQYF. CDR3 DNA (partial): TGTGCCAGCAGCTTAGTCAAGTATGAACAGTAC.

With regard to this clone: Genes and germline are mouse. The CDR3 end lies 1 residue beyond the end of the read and is filled in from the germline J gene. The V and J genes are TRBV3 and TRBJ1-4; TRBD1 aligns across 8 bases. Per germline, CDR1 SNHLY and CDR2 FYNGKV (reference sequence). The CDR3 runs 13 residues. The V segment lost 5 bases and the J segment 7 bases; nucleotides outside the gene matches: 3. This CDR3 is CASSLQGVERLFF. The part of the CDR3 DNA that was read is TGTGCCAGCAGCCTACAGGGGGTCGAAAGATTATTT.

By its share, this clone is medium-sized. Gene names refer to mouse genes. The sequenced CDR3 bases are TGTGCCAGCAGCCAGACTGGGGGGGGAGAACAGTAC. As protein: CASSQTGGGEQY. The entire CDR3 sequence reads CASSQTGGGEQYF. The V call is TRBV26, the J call TRBJ2-7; 11 positions match TRBD2. The read halts 1 residue ahead of the CDR3 end, with the missing end drawn from the germline J gene. Trimming removed 6 bases from V and 7 bases from J; junction bases left unmatched: 5. Germline V gene data show CDR1 as KGHPV and CDR2 as FQNQEV (reference sequence). The CDR3 is 13 amino acids.

For this clone: Any gene name here is a mouse gene name. From the germline J gene comes the end of the CDR3, since the read stops 1 residue before it. Other DNA sequences in this sample translate to the same CDR3. The chain couples TRBV16 to TRBJ1-1, with D maybe TRBD1 (5 bases). The CDR3 sequence is 14 residues long. CDR1 SGHSA and CDR2 FRNQAP come from the germline V gene. V shed 1 base and J shed 1 base, with 7 bases lying between them. CDR3 protein: CASSLVGGNTEVFF. The part of the CDR3 DNA that was read is TGTGCAAGCAGCTTAGTGGGGGGAAACACAGAAGTCTTC.

Concerning this clone: A much larger clone lies one base from this, so it may be a read error. These gene names are mouse names. The read stops 1 residue short of the end of the CDR3; the missing end is completed from the germline J gene. V and J are TRBV26 and TRBJ2-3; no clear D. This CDR3 is built from 13 residues. Germline V gives CDR1 KGHPV, CDR2 FQNQEV (reference sequence). V was shortened by 2 bases and J by 0 bases, with 3 bases between the two germline ends. Here the CDR3 reads CASSLPSAETLYF. CDR3 DNA, as far as it was read: TGTGCCAGCAGTCTGCCAAGTGCAGAAACGCTGTAT.

By share, this clone ranks as medium-sized (0.01 to 0.1%). Gene labels here are mouse ones. The read falls 1 residue short of the CDR3 end, and the missing part is taken from the germline J gene. The chain links TRBV15 to TRBJ2-7; tentatively, D is TRBD1 (6 bases). The V gene's germline CDR1 is SGHND and CDR2 FRSKSL. V was trimmed by 1 base and J by 0 bases, leaving 10 bases between them. The CDR3 totals 15 residues. The DNA read from the CDR3 is TGTGCCAGCAGTTTAGGAGGGGGAAGCTCCTATGAACAGTAC. Translating gives CASSLGGGSSYEQY. The whole CDR3 protein is CASSLGGGSSYEQYF.